The T cell receptor beta chain under discussion was sequenced for a study of blood T cell repertoires in COVID-19. Across the study: The United States, Italy and Spain were the sources of the acute and convalescent COVID-19 samples. Sample material is recorded as cDNA or gDNA derived from T cells, B-cell-depleted T cells, or PBMCs.

The CDR3 contains 17 residues. In germline, CDR1 is MGHRA, CDR2 YSYEKL. V was cut by 4 bases and J by 3 bases, with 21 bases left in between. In the authors' workflow: Using reference gene primer amplification, nucleated cell counts were estimated. The table came from immunoSEQ multiplex PCR; TCRdb's copy has only in-frame clones and leaves some out. V and J calls and clone size are as listed in that table; D and trimming were resolved from the DNA. The sample shows 45,000 to 60,000 clones, less than 90% of them seen only once. The V gene is TRBV4-1, the J gene TRBJ2-5; D possibly corresponds to TRBD2 (7 bases). This clonotype was sampled from a woman of 80 years or more with acute or convalescent COVID-19. Material for sequencing was peripheral blood. CDR3 region: CASSPRATGGGEETQYF. In DNA, the CDR3 is TGCGCCAGCAGCCCCCGCGCTACTGGGGGGGGCGAAGAGACCCAGTACTTC.